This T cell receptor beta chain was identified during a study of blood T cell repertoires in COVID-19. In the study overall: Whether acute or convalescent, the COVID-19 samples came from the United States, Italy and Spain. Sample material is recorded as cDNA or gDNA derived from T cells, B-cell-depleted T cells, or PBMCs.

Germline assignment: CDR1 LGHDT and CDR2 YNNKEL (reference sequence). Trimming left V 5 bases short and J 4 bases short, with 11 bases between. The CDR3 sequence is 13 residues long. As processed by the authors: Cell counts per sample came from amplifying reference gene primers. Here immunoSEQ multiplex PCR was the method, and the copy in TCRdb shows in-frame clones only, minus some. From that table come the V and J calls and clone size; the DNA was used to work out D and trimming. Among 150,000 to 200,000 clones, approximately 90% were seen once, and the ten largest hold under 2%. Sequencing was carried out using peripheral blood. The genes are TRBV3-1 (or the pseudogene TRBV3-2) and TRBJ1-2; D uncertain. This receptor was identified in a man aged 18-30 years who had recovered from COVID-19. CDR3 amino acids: CASSGETFYGYTF. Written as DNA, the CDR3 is TGTGCCAGCAGCGGGGAGACTTTCTATGGCTACACCTTC.